This T cell receptor beta chain was observed in a study of blood T cells in healthy people across ages. In each sample, at least 6.5 million PBMCs were isolated. CDR3 length equals 13 residues. Germline V CDR1 and CDR2: GTSNPN, SVGIG (reference sequence). V gave up 3 bases and J gave up 2 bases, with 10 bases separating them. Using a J-beta primer mix together with a sample-barcoded 5' primer, a second PCR was run for roughly 7 to 12 cycles. TCRdb passed the 5' RACE reads through MiXCR, listing each CDR3 protein once. The table includes some 930,000 distinct CDR3 sequences, about 28% detected once. A further study also used this sample, focusing on T cells of mothers and their children. From that second work: Compared with unrelated pairs, related mother-child pairs had slightly higher, non-significant overlap.

V is TRBV30 and J is TRBJ1-2; a weak D match, TRBD1 (6 bases). This TCR derives from a woman aged 40-49 years in good health. Source material: blood. CDR3 sequence (DNA): TGTGCCTGGAGGGGGGCAGTGAACTATGGCTACACCTTC. Translation gives CAWRGAVNYGYTF.